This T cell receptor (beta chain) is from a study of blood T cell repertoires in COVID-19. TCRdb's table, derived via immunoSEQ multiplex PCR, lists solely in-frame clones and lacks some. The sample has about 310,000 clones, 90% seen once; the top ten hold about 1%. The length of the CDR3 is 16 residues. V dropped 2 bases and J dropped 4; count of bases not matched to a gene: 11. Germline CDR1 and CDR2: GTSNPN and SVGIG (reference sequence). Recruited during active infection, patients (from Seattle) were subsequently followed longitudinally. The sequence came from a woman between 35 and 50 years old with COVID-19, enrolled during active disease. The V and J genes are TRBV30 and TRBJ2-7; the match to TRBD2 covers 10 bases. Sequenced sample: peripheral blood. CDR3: CAWSPRVAGGIYEQYF. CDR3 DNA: TGTGCCTGGAGTCCTAGGGTAGCGGGAGGAATTTACGAGCAGTACTTC.